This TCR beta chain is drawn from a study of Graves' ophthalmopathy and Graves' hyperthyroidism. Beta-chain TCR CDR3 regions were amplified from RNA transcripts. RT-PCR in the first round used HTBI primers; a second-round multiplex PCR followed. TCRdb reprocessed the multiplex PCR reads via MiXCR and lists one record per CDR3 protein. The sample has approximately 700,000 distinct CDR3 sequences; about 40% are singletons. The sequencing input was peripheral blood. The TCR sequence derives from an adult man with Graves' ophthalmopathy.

The CDR3 region has the DNA TGCAGTGCTAGAGACCTAGCGGGGGACCTACAAGAGACCCAGTACTTC. Protein: CSARDLAGDLQETQYF. The chain employs TRBV20-1 and TRBJ2-5, with TRBD2 matching 10 bases. With 0 bases clipped from V and 2 bases from J, the junction kept 6 bases outside the gene matches. Germline CDR1 and CDR2: DFQATT and SNEGSKA (reference sequence). CDR3 size: 16 residues.